This T cell receptor (beta chain) was documented in a study of blood T cell repertoires in COVID-19. Whole-study context: Collection of acute and convalescent COVID-19 samples took place in the United States, Italy and Spain. From T cells, B-cell-depleted T cells, or PBMCs came the material, which was cDNA or gDNA.

Original data processing: The authors estimated nucleated cell counts from reference gene primer amplification. This table comes from immunoSEQ multiplex PCR, and its TCRdb copy is limited to in-frame clones, with some not included. From that table come the V and J calls and clone size; the DNA was used to work out D and trimming. The repertoire holds approximately 260,000 clones, 70% to 85% seen once, with approximately 9.4% in the top ten. This clone was recorded at least ten times. This CDR3 contains 14 residues. After removal of 5 bases from V and 10 bases from J, the junction contained 5 bases not matched to a gene. Looked up from germline, CDR1 is LNHDA and CDR2 is SQIVND (reference sequence).

This receptor was taken from a woman of 80 years or more with acute or convalescent COVID-19. V is TRBV19 and J is TRBJ1-6; 10 bases align to TRBD1. Sample: peripheral blood. CDR3 nucleotide sequence: TGTGCCAGTAGTCCCGGGACAGGGGAATCACCCCTCCACTTT. Its translation: CASSPGTGESPLHF.